These 28 T cell receptor beta chains were all obtained from the same sample, sequenced in a study of blood T cells in healthy people across ages. Next came a second PCR, run for about 6 to 11 cycles, which used a sample-barcoded 5' primer along with a J-beta primer mix. MiXCR, applied by TCRdb to the 5' RACE reads, yields one record per CDR3 protein. The sample has over 1.5 million distinct CDR3 sequences; about 49% are singletons. The material sequenced was blood. The receptors come from a woman aged 40-49 years in good health.

This clonotype was seen a few times. The chain combines TRBV4-3 with TRBJ1-5; no definite D call. This CDR3 is built from 15 residues. V was pared by 1 base and J by 1 base, with 8 bases between. Germline CDR1 and CDR2: LGHNA and YSLEER. This CDR3 reads CASSQAVWSNQPQHF. The CDR3 DNA reads TGCGCCAGCAGCCAAGCGGTTTGGAGCAATCAGCCCCAGCATTTT.

Ten or more counts support this clonotype. The V and J genes are TRBV12-3 or TRBV12-4 and TRBJ2-3; TRBD2 agrees at 7 bases. The junction had 7 bases not matched to a gene; V was cut back by 5 bases and J by 5 bases. The CDR3 extends over 14 amino acids. As DNA, the CDR3 is TGTGCCAGCAGTCGGGCCGGCGGGGGAGATACGCAGTATTTT. Amino acids: CASSRAGGGDTQYF.

The chain couples TRBV5-1 to TRBJ2-3, with 7 bases lining up with TRBD2. The V and J ends lost 4 bases and 3 bases, in that order; junction bases with no gene match: 5. CDR3 length equals 14 residues. The germline CDR1 and CDR2 sequences are SGHRS and YFSETQ. CDR3 sequence reads: CASSGGGKTDTQYF. The DNA for the CDR3 is TGCGCCAGCAGCGGGGGGGGAAAGACAGATACGCAGTATTTT. Full variable domain (remainder filled in from reference TRBV5-1 and TRBJ2-3): KAGVTQTPRYLIKTRGQQVTLSCSPISGHRSVSWYQQTPGQGLQFLFEYFSETQRNKGNFPGRFSGRQFSNSRSEMNVSTLELGDSALYLCASSGGGKTDTQYFGPGTRLTVL.

The rearrangement links TRBV4-2 to TRBJ2-3; 8 nucleotides line up with TRBD1. V was clipped by 2 bases and J by 3 bases; unmatched bases: 7. The germline gives CDR1 LGHNA, CDR2 YNFKEQ. The CDR3 is made up of 16 amino acids. CDR3: CASSQFGQGNTDTQYF. The CDR3 DNA follows: TGTGCCAGCAGCCAATTCGGACAGGGCAATACAGATACGCAGTATTTT.

The chain carries TRBV3-1 and TRBJ2-1; 12 bases are shared with TRBD2. The germline gives CDR1 LGHDT, CDR2 YNNKEL (reference sequence). The junction had 7 bases not matched to a gene; V was cut back by 4 bases and J by 0 bases. This CDR3 has 18 residues. CDR3 nucleotide sequence: TGTGCCAGCAGCCCCCGGACTAGCGGGGAACTCTCCTACAATGAGCAGTTCTTC. It translates to CASSPRTSGELSYNEQFF.

Concerning this clonotype itself: An end of the junction differs from the germline gene, which may be a read error. The chain joins TRBV28 to TRBJ2-5; D possibly corresponds to TRBD2 (6 bases). Germline V gene lookup returns CDR1 MDHEN and CDR2 SYDVKM. This CDR3 spans 14 amino acids. The CDR3 DNA reads TGCGCCAGCTCCAGGACGGGGACTGGCGAGACCCAGTACTTC. Its translation: CASSRTGTGETQYF. The variable domain in full, completed from reference TRBV28 and TRBJ2-5, reads DVKVTQSSRYLVKRTGEKVFLECVQDMDHENMFWYRQDPGLGLRLIYFSYDVKMKEKGDIPEGYSVSREKKERFSLILESASTNQTSMYLCASSRTGTGETQYFGPGTRLLVL.

The chain recombines TRBV7-2 with TRBJ2-5; TRBD1 agrees at 8 bases. The CDR3 loop spans 16 amino acids. V lost 3 bases, J lost 5 bases, and 11 bases stayed unmatched. From germline, CDR1 is SGHTA and CDR2 FQGNSA. The CDR3 nucleotides are TGTGCCAGCAGCTTCATGGTCACAGGGGGGTTGGAGACCCAGTACTTC. Its translation is CASSFMVTGGLETQYF.

In its sample, this clonotype was seen a few times. V is TRBV27 and J is TRBJ2-1, with D possibly called TRBD1 or TRBD2 (7 bases each). The V gene's germline CDR1 is MNHEY and CDR2 SMNVEV (reference sequence). V lost 6 bases and J 5 bases, leaving 20 bases between the germline ends. This CDR3 contains 16 residues. CDR3 DNA: TGTGCCAGCAGGAAAGCAGGGGGGGGCGTTGACAATGAGCAGTTCTTC. It specifies CASRKAGGGVDNEQFF.

This sequence joins TRBV3-1 and TRBJ1-1; D call uncertain. The germline V gene encodes CDR1 LGHDT and CDR2 YNNKEL (reference sequence). V was clipped by 4 bases and J by 0 bases, with 15 bases between them. The CDR3 sequence is 16 residues long. CDR3 bases: TGTGCCAGCAGCCTAAGAGGGTCAGCCATGAACACTGAAGCTTTCTTT. Protein product: CASSLRGSAMNTEAFF.

Only a few counts were recorded for this clonotype. The chain couples TRBV20-1 to TRBJ2-5, with a tentative D call TRBD1 (6 bases). V was pared by 3 bases and J by 2 bases, with 10 bases between. The CDR3 sequence is 13 residues long. Looked up from germline, CDR1 is DFQATT and CDR2 is SNEGSKA (reference sequence). Here the CDR3 reads CSARRGQQETQYF. CDR3 DNA sequence: TGCAGTGCTAGGAGAGGACAGCAAGAGACCCAGTACTTC.

The chain employs TRBV29-1 and TRBJ2-1, with unresolved D. The CDR3 extends over 11 amino acids. Trimming removed 1 base at V and 9 bases at J, with 7 bases between. Germline V gene sequence: CDR1 SQVTM, CDR2 ANQGSEA. CDR3: CSVEVVGEQFF. The CDR3 bases are TGCAGCGTTGAAGTTGTGGGTGAGCAGTTCTTC.

The V and J genes are TRBV20-1 and TRBJ2-3; 10 bases line up with TRBD2. The trim removed 7 bases at V and 3 bases at J, leaving 7 bases unmatched. The CDR3 consists of 14 residues. Germline V gene lookup returns CDR1 DFQATT and CDR2 SNEGSKA (reference sequence). CDR3 sequence (DNA): TGCAGTGAGCGGGGGGGCCATGGGACAGATACGCAGTATTTT. This codes for CSERGGHGTDTQYF.

V usage is TRBV20-1 and J usage is TRBJ2-5; unclear D gene. Trimming took off 4 bases at V and 0 bases at J, with 9 bases between the two ends. Germline V CDR1 and CDR2: DFQATT, SNEGSKA (reference sequence). CDR3 length equals 13 residues. The CDR3 spells CSANPPNQETQYF. For the CDR3, the DNA is TGCAGTGCTAACCCCCCCAACCAAGAGACCCAGTACTTC.

This clonotype occurred a few times. This chain uses TRBV6-2 or TRBV6-3 with TRBJ2-1, with TRBD1 matching 11 bases. The CDR3 sequence is 16 residues long. Per germline, CDR1 MNHEY and CDR2 SVGEGT. V lost 6 bases, J lost 7 bases, and 11 bases stayed unmatched. Here the CDR3 reads CASRARGQGAQNEQFF. The DNA for the CDR3 is TGTGCCAGCAGGGCACGAGGACAGGGGGCGCAGAATGAGCAGTTCTTC.

The chain employs TRBV7-3 and TRBJ2-3; TRBD2 agrees at 8 bases. In germline, CDR1 is SGHTA, CDR2 FQGTGA. Trimming cost V 5 bases and J 3 bases; bases outside gene matches: 16. The CDR3 loop spans 18 amino acids. CDR3 loop: CASSPGVFERGRTDTQYF. The CDR3 DNA is TGTGCCAGCAGCCCGGGAGTTTTCGAGCGGGGGCGAACAGATACGCAGTATTTT. The full variable domain, rest sourced from reference TRBV7-3 and TRBJ2-3, is GAGVSQTPSNKVTEKGKYVELRCDPISGHTALYWYRQSLGQGPEFLIYFQGTGAADDSGLPNDRFFAVRPEGSVSTLKIQRTERGDSAVYLCASSPGVFERGRTDTQYFGPGTRLTVL.

This clonotype was observed a handful of times. The rearrangement links TRBV4-1 to TRBJ1-5; D ambiguous. CDR1 and CDR2 (germline): MGHRA, YSYEKL. Trimming left V 0 bases short and J 0 bases short, with 9 bases between. The CDR3 has 16 residues. Written as DNA, the CDR3 is TGCGCCAGCAGCCAAGAGCTGACAAATAGCAATCAGCCCCAGCATTTT. This translates into CASSQELTNSNQPQHF.

As regards this clonotype: One junction end disagrees with the germline gene, perhaps due to a read error. The chain joins TRBV20-1 to TRBJ2-3; 7 bases align to TRBD1. Looked up from germline, CDR1 is DFQATT and CDR2 is SNEGSKA (reference sequence). The CDR3 sequence is 18 residues long. In nucleotides, the CDR3 is TGCAGTGCTAGTTTCCCTCACCGACAGGGACCCTACACAGATACGCAGGATTTT. This sequence encodes CSASFPHRQGPYTDTQDF.

The V gene is TRBV12-3 or TRBV12-4, the J gene TRBJ1-5, with TRBD1 identical over 9 bases. The V gene end was trimmed by 3 bases and the J gene end by 6 bases; junction bases not matched to a gene: 12. The CDR3 has 17 residues. CDR3 nucleotide sequence: TGTGCCAGCAGTTTTGGGACAGGGAGCCGCTGGGTTCAGCCCCAGCATTTT. Protein product: CASSFGTGSRWVQPQHF.

V and J are TRBV27 and TRBJ2-1, with 9 bases identical to TRBD1. The V gene end was trimmed by 0 bases and the J gene end by 9 bases; junction bases not matched to a gene: 12. The germline gives CDR1 MNHEY, CDR2 SMNVEV (reference sequence). This CDR3 is 17 amino acids long. The CDR3 region is CASSLSGGTGQGVEQFF. The DNA of the CDR3 is TGTGCCAGCAGTTTATCGGGCGGGACAGGGCAAGGGGTTGAGCAGTTCTTC.

This clonotype was seen a few times. V usage is TRBV5-1 and J usage is TRBJ2-5; the match to TRBD2 covers 9 bases. With 4 bases clipped from V and 3 bases from J, the junction kept 10 bases outside the gene matches. CDR3 size: 16 residues. Germline loops: CDR1 SGHRS, CDR2 YFSETQ. For the CDR3, the DNA is TGCGCCAGCAGCGGGACTAGCTCCAAAGGGAAAGAGACCCAGTACTTC. The encoded protein is CASSGTSSKGKETQYF.

This clonotype was observed a few times. CDR3 residues: CASRVGTDTDTQYF. CDR3 bases: TGTGCCAGCAGAGTTGGGACGGACACAGATACGCAGTATTTT. The chain combines TRBV28 with TRBJ2-3; the D gene could be TRBD1 or TRBD2 (5 bases each). Germline-derived CDR1 and CDR2 are MDHEN and SYDVKM. V was cut by 6 bases and J by 2 bases, with 12 bases left in between. The CDR3 is 14 residues long.

V usage is TRBV20-1 and J usage is TRBJ2-1, with a weak D call TRBD1 (6 bases). The CDR3 covers 15 residues. The V gene's germline CDR1 is DFQATT and CDR2 SNEGSKA (reference sequence). The ends were cut back, 5 bases at V and 1 base at J, with 15 bases in the middle. As DNA, the CDR3 is TGCAGTGCTCAGGGGACGACCAGGTCCTACAATGAGCAGTTCTTC. It translates to CSAQGTTRSYNEQFF.

The chain employs TRBV4-3 and TRBJ1-4; D is uncertain. Germline V lookup: CDR1 LGHNA, CDR2 YSLEER. Between the trimmed V and J ends, which lost 0 bases and 4 bases, there was a span of 27 bases. The CDR3 sequence is 21 residues long. DNA of the CDR3: TGCGCCAGCAGCCAAGATTTGGCGTCGGTATCAGCAACTTATGGTAATGAAAAACTGTTTTTT. Amino acid sequence: CASSQDLASVSATYGNEKLFF.

This CDR3 reads CASRGTDLYGYTF. The DNA for the CDR3 is TGTGCCAGCAGAGGGACAGACCTCTATGGCTACACCTTC. The V gene is TRBV6-1, the J gene TRBJ1-2, with TRBD1 matching 7 bases. In germline, CDR1 is MNHNS, CDR2 SASEGT. J gave up 4 bases and V 6 bases, and 5 bases lay outside the gene matches. This CDR3 is 13 amino acids long.

The V call is TRBV2, the J call TRBJ2-3; D possibly corresponds to TRBD1 (7 bases). This CDR3 spans 14 amino acids. Germline CDR1 reads SNHLY; CDR2 reads FYNNEI. Trimming removed 9 bases from V and 4 bases from J, with 17 bases in between. The CDR3 region is CASLQGTPSDTQYF. For the CDR3, the DNA is TGTGCCAGTCTACAGGGGACTCCTTCAGATACGCAGTATTTT.

This sequence joins TRBV10-3 and TRBJ1-5; D not certain. This CDR3 has 13 residues. Germline V gives CDR1 ENHRY, CDR2 SYGVKD. Trimming took 8 bases from V and 2 from J, leaving 10 bases between them. CDR3 protein: CAISGEGNQPQHF. CDR3 nucleotide sequence: TGTGCCATCTCTGGGGAGGGCAATCAGCCCCAGCATTTT.

The chain carries TRBV20-1 and TRBJ2-1; possible D gene TRBD1, 5 bases. Germline V lookup: CDR1 DFQATT, CDR2 SNEGSKA (reference sequence). The CDR3 has 13 residues. V lost 4 bases to trimming and J lost 0 bases, with 7 bases between them. Here the CDR3 reads CSATGRSYNEQFF. The CDR3 DNA reads as TGCAGTGCTACAGGGCGCTCCTACAATGAGCAGTTCTTC.

This rearrangement joins TRBV12-3 or TRBV12-4 to TRBJ2-7; D possibly corresponds to TRBD1 (5 bases). The CDR3 is made up of 14 amino acids. Deletions cut 1 base from V and 4 bases from J, with 11 bases between. The CDR3: CASSLGGGWYEQYF. The CDR3 DNA reads TGTGCCAGCAGTTTAGGGGGCGGATGGTACGAGCAGTACTTC.